The 15 T cell receptor beta chains reported below all come from one sample, sequenced in a study of blood T cell repertoires in COVID-19. This table comes from immunoSEQ multiplex PCR, and its TCRdb copy is limited to in-frame clones, with some not included. Of 300,000 to 450,000 clones listed, 88% are singletons. Sequenced sample: PBMCs or T cells enriched from blood (not recorded which). The receptors come from a woman in her thirties who had been exposed to COVID-19.

V and J are TRBV5-8 and TRBJ2-7; tentatively, D is TRBD1 (6 bases). CDR3 length: 14 amino acids. The germline CDR1 and CDR2 sequences are SGHTS and YDEGEE. V was clipped by 1 base and J by 3 bases, with 11 bases between them. The CDR3 DNA sequence: TGTGCCAGCAGCTTGAATGTCAGGGGCTACGAGCAGTACTTC. Translating gives CASSLNVRGYEQYF.

The chain combines TRBV6-5 with TRBJ2-5; 7 nucleotides align to TRBD1. J gave up 4 bases and V 4 bases, and 6 bases lay outside the gene matches. The CDR3 covers 14 residues. Per the germline V gene, CDR1 is MNHEY and CDR2 is SVGAGI. CDR3 in DNA: TGTGCCAGCAGTTCGACAGGGAATGGAGAGACCCAGTACTTC. Translated, it gives CASSSTGNGETQYF.

This sequence joins TRBV13 and TRBJ2-3, with D maybe TRBD2 (6 bases). V dropped 5 bases and J dropped 0 bases, with 15 bases sitting between them. Germline V CDR1 and CDR2: PRHDT, FYEKMQ (reference sequence). The CDR3 extends over 16 amino acids. CDR3 amino acids: CASSKTGLASTDTQYF. CDR3 nucleotides: TGTGCCAGCAGCAAAACGGGTCTAGCGAGCACAGATACGCAGTATTTT.

This rearrangement joins TRBV28 to TRBJ1-6; D remains ambiguous. V lost 1 base, J lost 6 bases, and 13 bases lay in between. From germline, CDR1 is MDHEN and CDR2 SYDVKM. The CDR3 length is 16 residues. CDR3 coding DNA: TGTGCCAGCAGTTTATCTCCGGGAACCCCTAATTCACCCCTCCACTTT. It encodes CASSLSPGTPNSPLHF.

This clone was observed a single time. The chain is built from TRBV28 and TRBJ1-2; 8 bases line up with TRBD1. This CDR3 is built from 14 residues. The trim removed 8 bases at V and 7 bases at J, leaving 12 bases unmatched. Germline V CDR1 and CDR2: MDHEN, SYDVKM. CDR3: CASYPGQGLFGYTF. The CDR3 DNA reads as TGTGCCAGCTATCCAGGACAGGGACTATTTGGCTACACCTTC.

The V gene is TRBV25-1, the J gene TRBJ1-5; 9 positions agree with TRBD1. Unmatched junction bases numbered 9, after V lost 9 bases and J lost 0 bases. The CDR3 is 16 residues long. Germline V CDR1 and CDR2: MGHDK, SYGVNS. The CDR3 loop reads CARKAGQGYSNQPQHF. Written as DNA, the CDR3 is TGTGCCAGAAAGGCGGGACAGGGCTATAGCAATCAGCCCCAGCATTTT.

V is TRBV19 and J is TRBJ2-3, with 10 positions matching TRBD2. The CDR3 loop spans 16 amino acids. Germline lookup yields CDR1 LNHDA and CDR2 SQIVND (reference sequence). The ends lost 1 base at V and 7 bases at J; junction bases unmatched: 8. For the CDR3, the DNA is TGTGCCAGTAGTATAGGCAGGGCTAGCGGGGGATATACGCAGTATTTT. Amino acids: CASSIGRASGGYTQYF.

This clone was picked up one time. DNA of the CDR3: TGTGCCAGCAGGGAGCGGGAGGGCACAGATACGCAGTATTTT. It is translated as CASREREGTDTQYF. The chain recombines TRBV11-2 with TRBJ2-3, with TRBD2 matching 9 bases. From germline, CDR1 is SGHAT and CDR2 FQNNGV. The CDR3 contains 14 residues. V lost 6 bases and J lost 1; bases outside the gene matches: 2.

This clone was observed a few times. The V call is TRBV7-3, the J call TRBJ2-6; a weak D match, TRBD2 (7 bases). Trimming took off 7 bases at V and 3 bases at J, with 19 bases between the two ends. Per germline, CDR1 SGHTA and CDR2 FQGTGA. This CDR3 is 17 amino acids long. CDR3 in amino acids: CASTPGEGRRGANVLTF. The CDR3 DNA follows: TGTGCCAGCACCCCAGGGGAGGGGCGCCGTGGGGCCAACGTCCTGACTTTC.

V gene TRBV3-1 (or the pseudogene TRBV3-2) combines with J gene TRBJ2-1; maybe TRBD2 (6 bases). Trimming removed 4 bases at V and 0 bases at J, with 16 bases between. CDR3 length equals 17 residues. The germline gives CDR1 LGHDT, CDR2 YNNKEL (reference sequence). The CDR3 sequence: CASSPLHFGSSYNEQFF. The CDR3 DNA reads TGTGCCAGCAGCCCCCTCCATTTCGGGAGCTCCTACAATGAGCAGTTCTTC.

The J gene is TRBJ1-2, the V gene TRBV25-1, with D uncertain. The CDR3 consists of 15 residues. Germline V lookup: CDR1 MGHDK, CDR2 SYGVNS. V was pared by 4 bases and J by 1 base, with 13 bases between. The CDR3 DNA sequence: TGTGCCAGCAGTGGGATGGCACGGGGTAACTATGGCTACACCTTC. This encodes CASSGMARGNYGYTF.

This clone is a singleton in its sample. The chain uses TRBV10-2 and TRBJ1-2, with 8 bases lining up with TRBD1. The trim removed 6 bases at V and 5 bases at J, leaving 8 bases unmatched. Germline-derived CDR1 and CDR2 are WSHSY and SAAADI. The CDR3 has 14 residues. CDR3 nucleotides: TGCGCCAGCAGGGACAGGGCAGCTGGATATGGCTACACCTTC. Amino acid sequence: CASRDRAAGYGYTF.

The chain links TRBV19 to TRBJ2-3; TRBD2 agrees at 12 bases. Germline CDR1 reads LNHDA; CDR2 reads SQIVND (reference sequence). The CDR3 has 15 residues. J was trimmed by 4 bases and V by 8 bases; bases with no gene match: 7. The CDR3 protein is CASHSLAGGADTQYF. The CDR3 DNA follows: TGTGCCAGTCATTCGCTAGCGGGAGGGGCAGATACGCAGTATTTT.

The rearrangement uses TRBV14 and TRBJ2-2, with D tentatively TRBD2 (5 bases). V was pared by 4 bases and J by 5 bases, with 8 bases between. This CDR3 is 13 amino acids long. Germline V gives CDR1 SGHDN, CDR2 FVKESK. The CDR3 sequence: CASSLGSTGELFF. CDR3 bases: TGTGCCAGCAGCCTGGGGAGTACCGGGGAGCTGTTTTTT.

This chain joins TRBV5-5 and TRBJ2-3, with D possibly being TRBD2 (5 bases). Trimming shortened V by 4 bases and J by 2 bases, and 11 bases separated the two germline ends. The CDR3 loop spans 14 amino acids. Germline CDR1 and CDR2: SGHKS and YYEKEE (reference sequence). The CDR3 DNA reads as TGTGCCAGCAGCCCTACGAGGGACACAGATACGCAGTATTTT. This codes for CASSPTRDTDTQYF.